This T cell receptor (beta chain) was obtained from a study of cytomegalovirus exposure and HLA in healthy donors. The primer mix had 60 Vbeta and 13 Jbeta primers. The table came from immunoSEQ multiplex PCR; TCRdb's copy has only in-frame clones and leaves some out. Its table records about 160,000 clones. The CDR3 length is 14 residues. V lost 3 bases to trimming and J lost 6 bases, with 13 bases between them. Looked up from germline, CDR1 is SGHNT and CDR2 is YYREEE (reference sequence). V usage is TRBV5-4 and J usage is TRBJ1-5; tentative D call: TRBD1 (6 bases). Sequencing was carried out using PBMCs. The TCR originated in a woman aged 55-70 years in good health and CMV-seronegative. CDR3 residues: CASSSGGAGQPQHF. In nucleotides, the CDR3 is TGTGCCAGCAGCTCTGGGGGGGCCGGTCAGCCCCAGCATTTT.